This entry concerns a single T cell receptor beta chain. Per the authors' pipeline: From reference gene primer amplification, estimates of nucleated cell counts were derived. Clones were sequenced by immunoSEQ multiplex PCR, and TCRdb holds only the in-frame ones, with some missing. Clone size and V and J calls were adopted from that table, with D and trimming inferred from the DNA. This table has 200,000 to 250,000 clones, about 89% appearing once. Looked up from germline, CDR1 is SGHTA and CDR2 is FQGTGA. The junction had 7 bases not matched to a gene; V was cut back by 2 bases and J by 0 bases. There are 17 residues in the CDR3. The record originates from a study of blood T cell repertoires in COVID-19. Across the study: There were acute and convalescent COVID-19 samples, and they came from the United States, Italy and Spain. T cells, B-cell-depleted T cells, or PBMCs provided the cDNA or gDNA that served as material.

Sample: peripheral blood. The origin of this receptor is a woman in her sixties who had recovered from COVID-19. V usage is TRBV7-3 and J usage is TRBJ2-3; 8 bases map to TRBD1. CDR3 sequence: CASSLAWDRSSTDTQYF. The CDR3 DNA sequence: TGTGCCAGCAGCTTAGCCTGGGACAGGAGTAGCACAGATACGCAGTATTTT.